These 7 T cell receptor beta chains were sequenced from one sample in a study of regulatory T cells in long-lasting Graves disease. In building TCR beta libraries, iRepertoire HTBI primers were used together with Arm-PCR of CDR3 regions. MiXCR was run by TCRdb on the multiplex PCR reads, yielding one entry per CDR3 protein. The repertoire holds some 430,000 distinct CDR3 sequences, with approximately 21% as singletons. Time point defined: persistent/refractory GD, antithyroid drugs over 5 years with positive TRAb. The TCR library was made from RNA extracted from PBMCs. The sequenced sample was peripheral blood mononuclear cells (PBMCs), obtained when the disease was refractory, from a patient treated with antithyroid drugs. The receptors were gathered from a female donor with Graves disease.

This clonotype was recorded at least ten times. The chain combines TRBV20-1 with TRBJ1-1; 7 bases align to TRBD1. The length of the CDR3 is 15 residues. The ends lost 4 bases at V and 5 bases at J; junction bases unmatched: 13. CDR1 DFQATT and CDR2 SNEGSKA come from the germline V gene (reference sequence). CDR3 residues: CSATPTGQGVTEAFF. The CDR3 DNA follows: TGCAGTGCTACCCCGACAGGGCAGGGAGTAACTGAAGCTTTCTTT.

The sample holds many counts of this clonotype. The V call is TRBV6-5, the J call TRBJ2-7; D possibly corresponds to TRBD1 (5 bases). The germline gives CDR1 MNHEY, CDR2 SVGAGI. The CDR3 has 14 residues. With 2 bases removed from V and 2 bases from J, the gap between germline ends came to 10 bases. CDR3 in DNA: TGTGCCAGCAGTTACATGGGGCCAGCCTACGAGCAGTACTTC. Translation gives CASSYMGPAYEQYF.

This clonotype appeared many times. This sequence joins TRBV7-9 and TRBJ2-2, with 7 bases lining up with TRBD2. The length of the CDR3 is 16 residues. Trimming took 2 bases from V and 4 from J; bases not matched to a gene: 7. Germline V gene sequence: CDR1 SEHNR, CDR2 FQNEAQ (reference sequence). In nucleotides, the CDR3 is TGTGCCAGCAGCTTAAGCGGGGTTTACGGCACCGGGGAGCTGTTTTTT. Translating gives CASSLSGVYGTGELFF.

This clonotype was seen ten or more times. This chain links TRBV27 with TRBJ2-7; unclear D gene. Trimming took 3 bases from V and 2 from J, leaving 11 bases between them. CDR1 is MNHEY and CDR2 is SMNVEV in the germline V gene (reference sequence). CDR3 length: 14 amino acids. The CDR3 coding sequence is TGTGCCAGCAGTTTGTGGAAGGGTCCCTACGAGCAGTACTTC. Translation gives CASSLWKGPYEQYF.

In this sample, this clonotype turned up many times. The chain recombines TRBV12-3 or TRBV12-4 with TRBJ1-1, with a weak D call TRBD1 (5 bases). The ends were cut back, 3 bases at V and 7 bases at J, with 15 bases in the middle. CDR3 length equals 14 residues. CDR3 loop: CASSFRVSGHEAFF. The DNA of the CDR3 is TGTGCCAGCAGTTTCAGGGTCAGCGGGCATGAAGCTTTCTTT.

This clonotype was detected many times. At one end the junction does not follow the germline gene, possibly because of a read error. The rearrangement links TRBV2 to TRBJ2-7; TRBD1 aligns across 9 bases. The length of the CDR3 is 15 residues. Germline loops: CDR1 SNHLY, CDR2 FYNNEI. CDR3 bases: TGTGCCAGCAGAGAAGGGACAGGGCCTTCCTACGAGCAGTACTTC. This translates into CASREGTGPSYEQYF.

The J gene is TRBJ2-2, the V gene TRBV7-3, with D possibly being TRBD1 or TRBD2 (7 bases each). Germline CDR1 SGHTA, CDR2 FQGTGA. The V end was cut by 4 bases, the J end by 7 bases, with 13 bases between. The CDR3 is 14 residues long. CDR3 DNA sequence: TGTGCCAGCAGCTATACAGGGGAGGGCGGGGAGCTGTTTTTT. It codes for CASSYTGEGGELFF. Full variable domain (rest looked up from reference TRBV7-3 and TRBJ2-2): GAGVSQTPSNKVTEKGKYVELRCDPISGHTALYWYRQSLGQGPEFLIYFQGTGAADDSGLPNDRFFAVRPEGSVSTLKIQRTERGDSAVYLCASSYTGEGGELFFGEGSRLTVL.